The 22 T cell receptor beta chains below were found in one sample sequenced in a study of cytomegalovirus exposure and HLA in healthy donors. Using immunoSEQ multiplex PCR, the repertoire was profiled, and TCRdb retains in-frame clones only, with some absent. The sample has approximately 49,000 clones; approximately 90% are singletons. Sequencing was performed on PBMCs. These receptors were taken from a young man in good health and CMV-seronegative.

This clone was detected a few times. The chain couples TRBV7-9 to TRBJ1-5; 9 positions match TRBD1. The CDR3 spans 15 residues. Germline V gives CDR1 SEHNR, CDR2 FQNEAQ (reference sequence). After removal of 4 bases from V and 1 base from J, the junction contained 2 bases not matched to a gene. The CDR3 sequence is CASSSGQGSNQPQHF. The DNA of the CDR3 is TGTGCCAGCAGCTCCGGACAGGGGAGCAATCAGCCCCAGCATTTT. The full variable domain, its missing parts supplied by reference TRBV7-9 and TRBJ1-5, is DTGVSQNPRHKITKRGQNVTFRCDPISEHNRLYWYRQTLGQGPEFLTYFQNEAQLEKSRLLSDRFSAERPKGSFSTLEIQRTEQGDSAMYLCASSSGQGSNQPQHFGDGTRLSIL.

This clone has just one count. The gene calls are TRBV28 and TRBJ1-5; TRBD1 agrees at 7 bases. The CDR3 covers 15 residues. V was pared by 6 bases and J by 2 bases, with 7 bases of the junction left unmatched. Germline CDR1 MDHEN, CDR2 SYDVKM. The CDR3 loop reads CASRPGQIGNQPQHF. The CDR3 DNA reads TGTGCCAGCAGGCCGGGACAGATTGGCAATCAGCCCCAGCATTTT.

Only a few counts were recorded for this clone. CDR3 coding DNA: TGTGCCTGGAGTGTAGAGTACAATGAGCAGTTCTTC. Its protein product is CAWSVEYNEQFF. This chain connects TRBV30 to TRBJ2-1, with D hard to call. This CDR3 is built from 12 residues. CDR1 is GTSNPN and CDR2 is SVGIG in the germline V gene (reference sequence). V was shortened by 0 bases and J by 4 bases, with 4 bases between the two germline ends.

The chain employs TRBV19 and TRBJ2-5; 11 nucleotides agree with TRBD1. Unmatched junction bases numbered 7, after V lost 5 bases and J lost 5 bases. The CDR3 runs 15 residues. Germline assignment: CDR1 LNHDA and CDR2 SQIVND (reference sequence). Written as DNA, the CDR3 is TGTGCCAGTAGTGACCGGGACAGGGGGAGGGAGACCCAGTACTTC. This encodes CASSDRDRGRETQYF.

The rearrangement uses TRBV6-1 and TRBJ2-1; D unclear. Trimming cost V 4 bases and J 6 bases, with 7 bases left between them. The CDR3 length is 12 residues. Germline V CDR1 and CDR2: MNHNS, SASEGT. CDR3 residues: CASSGALNEQFF. The CDR3 nucleotides read TGTGCCAGCAGTGGGGCCCTCAATGAGCAGTTCTTC.

The gene calls are TRBV9 and TRBJ2-7; no clear D gene. Trimming pared 0 bases from V and 0 bases from J, leaving 4 bases between. The CDR3 consists of 13 residues. Per the germline V gene, CDR1 is SGDLS and CDR2 is YYNGEE. CDR3 DNA sequence: TGTGCCAGCAGCGTAGACAGCTCCTACGAGCAGTACTTC. Amino acids: CASSVDSSYEQYF.

The V gene is TRBV9, the J gene TRBJ2-7, with 7 bases matching TRBD1. The CDR3 extends over 14 amino acids. Germline V gene sequence: CDR1 SGDLS, CDR2 YYNGEE. The V gene end was trimmed by 0 bases and the J gene end by 9 bases; junction bases not matched to a gene: 9. This CDR3 reads CASSVGTGGMGQYF. DNA of the CDR3: TGTGCCAGCAGCGTAGGGACAGGCGGAATGGGGCAGTACTTC.

This chain joins TRBV15 and TRBJ2-7, with D possibly matching TRBD2 (5 bases). The V and J ends lost 5 bases and 0 bases respectively, with 5 bases between them. CDR1 and CDR2 (germline): LNHNV, YYDKDF (reference sequence). This CDR3 contains 12 residues. CDR3 sequence (DNA): TGTGCCACCAGCGGGAGCTCCTACGAGCAGTACTTC. Translated, it gives CATSGSSYEQYF.

This clone was counted once. The chain joins TRBV29-1 to TRBJ2-5, with TRBD1 as a possible D gene (5 bases). Between the trimmed V and J ends, which lost 4 bases and 5 bases, there was a span of 11 bases. The CDR3 runs to 12 residues. Germline CDR1 SQVTM, CDR2 ANQGSEA. For the CDR3, the DNA is TGCAGCGTTGCCAGGGTCGGGGAGACCCAGTACTTC. Translation gives CSVARVGETQYF.

This chain links TRBV4-2 with TRBJ2-7, with D uncertain. The CDR3 covers 13 residues. Germline V gives CDR1 LGHNA, CDR2 YNFKEQ. The V and J ends lost 0 bases and 6 bases respectively, with 9 bases between them. In DNA form, the CDR3 reads TGTGCCAGCAGCCAAGATAACATTGGCGAGCAGTACTTC. Translated: CASSQDNIGEQYF.

In this sample, this clone turned up once. This rearrangement joins TRBV4-1 to TRBJ2-3, with 7 bases that match TRBD1. This CDR3 has 14 amino acids. Trimming at V came to 4 bases and at J to 1 base, leaving 2 bases not matched to a gene. Germline assignment: CDR1 MGHRA and CDR2 YSYEKL. The CDR3 is CASSPGTGTDTQYF. The CDR3 DNA follows: TGCGCCAGCAGCCCTGGGACAGGCACAGATACGCAGTATTTT.

The V call is TRBV10-1, the J call TRBJ2-7; TRBD1 matches 8 bases. Germline-derived CDR1 and CDR2 are WNHNN and SYGVQD (reference sequence). The CDR3 runs 14 residues. After removal of 3 bases from V and 6 bases from J, the junction contained 7 bases not matched to a gene. The CDR3: CASSERDRYTEQYF. As DNA, the CDR3 is TGCGCCAGCAGTGAACGGGACAGGTATACCGAGCAGTACTTC.

This clone turned up a few times. The chain links TRBV16 to TRBJ2-7; 11 bases line up with TRBD1. The J segment lost 3 bases and the V segment lost 6 bases, leaving 10 bases of the junction unmatched. CDR3 length: 16 amino acids. Germline V gives CDR1 KGHSY, CDR2 FQNENV. CDR3 in amino acids: CASSPNLGTGGYEQYF. DNA of the CDR3: TGTGCCAGCAGTCCAAACCTCGGGACAGGGGGCTACGAGCAGTACTTC.

The chain recombines TRBV5-4 with TRBJ2-1, with 8 bases identical to TRBD2. The germline V gene encodes CDR1 SGHNT and CDR2 YYREEE (reference sequence). V was pared by 4 bases and J by 4 bases, with 10 bases of the junction left unmatched. The CDR3 spans 16 residues. CDR3 nucleotides: TGTGCCAGCAGCCGCCGGACTAGCATTTCTTACAATGAGCAGTTCTTC. Amino acids: CASSRRTSISYNEQFF.

The chain has TRBV4-1 and TRBJ1-1; TRBD1 matches at 8 bases. This CDR3 spans 15 amino acids. Per germline, CDR1 MGHRA and CDR2 YSYEKL. V was clipped by 5 bases and J by 0 bases; unmatched bases: 5. CDR3 nucleotides: TGCGCCAGCAGCTACAGACAGGGGATGAACACTGAAGCTTTCTTT. Residues: CASSYRQGMNTEAFF.

The chain is built from TRBV5-4 and TRBJ1-2, with D hard to call. Germline CDR1 reads SGHNT; CDR2 reads YYREEE (reference sequence). V dropped 0 bases and J dropped 3 bases, with 12 bases sitting between them. This CDR3 is built from 15 residues. CDR3 amino acids: CASSLGLGRDYGYTF. DNA for the CDR3: TGTGCCAGCAGCTTGGGTTTAGGGCGGGACTATGGCTACACCTTC.

The rearrangement joins TRBV2 to TRBJ2-7; 9 bases map to TRBD2. Per the germline V gene, CDR1 is SNHLY and CDR2 is FYNNEI. The CDR3 consists of 17 residues. Trimming removed 10 bases from V and 10 bases from J; junction bases left unmatched: 26. The DNA for the CDR3 is TGTGCCATCCCGATAAGCGGAAAGCGGGAGGCCTCTCAAGGACAGTACTTC. Its translation is CAIPISGKREASQGQYF.

In its sample, this clone is medium-sized. V gene TRBV7-9 combines with J gene TRBJ2-7; 7 nucleotides align to TRBD1. With 5 bases clipped from V and 2 bases from J, the junction kept 9 bases outside the gene matches. Germline V gives CDR1 SEHNR, CDR2 FQNEAQ (reference sequence). The CDR3 is 15 residues long. The CDR3 spells CASSPRTGLTYEQYF. The CDR3 region has the DNA TGTGCCAGCAGCCCCAGGACAGGTTTAACCTACGAGCAGTACTTC.

This clone came up once. CDR3 amino acids: CASSSSGFSYEQYF. The CDR3 nucleotides are TGTGCCAGCAGCTCTAGCGGGTTCTCCTACGAGCAGTACTTC. This chain connects TRBV6-5 to TRBJ2-7; TRBD2 agrees at 8 bases. Looked up from germline, CDR1 is MNHEY and CDR2 is SVGAGI. With 6 bases clipped from V and 0 bases from J, the junction kept 4 bases outside the gene matches. The CDR3 totals 14 residues.

This chain connects TRBV5-1 to TRBJ2-3; 10 nucleotides match TRBD2. Germline V gives CDR1 SGHRS, CDR2 YFSETQ. The CDR3 spans 14 residues. The V segment lost 3 bases and the J segment 7 bases; nucleotides outside the gene matches: 5. The chain's CDR3 is CASSSQAGGNTQYF. The DNA of the CDR3 is TGCGCCAGCAGCTCCCAAGCGGGAGGGAATACGCAGTATTTT.

The rearrangement joins TRBV18 to TRBJ2-5; D perhaps matches TRBD2 (7 bases). Trimming shortened V by 3 bases and J by 4 bases, and 15 bases separated the two germline ends. The germline gives CDR1 KGHSH, CDR2 LQKENI. CDR3 size: 15 residues. This CDR3 reads CASSPPGEGRETQYF. The DNA for the CDR3 is TGTGCCAGCTCACCTCCAGGGGAGGGCCGAGAGACCCAGTACTTC.

The chain has TRBV9 and TRBJ2-1; the D gene is possibly TRBD1 (5 bases). CDR1 is SGDLS and CDR2 is YYNGEE in the germline V gene. This CDR3 has 14 residues. Trimming took off 0 bases at V and 4 bases at J, with 8 bases between the two ends. The CDR3 DNA sequence: TGTGCCAGCAGCGTAGAGACAGCTTACAATGAGCAGTTCTTC. It is translated as CASSVETAYNEQFF.